This is a list of T cell receptor beta chains from one sample in a study of blood T cell repertoires in COVID-19. Generated by immunoSEQ multiplex PCR, the TCRdb table keeps only in-frame clones and is missing some. The repertoire consists of 100,000 or so clones, with around 81% occurring once and the leading ten covering over 9.5%. The sequencing sample was made of peripheral blood. Receptor source: a human donor in a cohort sampled during active COVID-19. Each CDR3 is given with its conserved first and last residue. D genes are given only for firm matches. Clone size is shown for a subset of rows, as once, few, many or a class of expanded clone.

CDR3nt	CDR3aa	v_gene	j_gene	d_gene	abundance
TGTGCCAGCAGCTTAGAGGGGCGCCGAGCTAACTATGGCTACACCTTC	CASSLEGRRANYGYTF	TRBV11-3	TRBJ1-2	-	-
TGTGCCAGCACCAAACAGGGTGTTGGTGAAAAACTGTTTTTT	CASTKQGVGEKLFF	TRBV7-9	TRBJ1-4	-	-
TGTGCCAGCAGCGGCCTTAGCGGGGCCTACAATGAGCAGTTCTTC	CASSGLSGAYNEQFF	TRBV9	TRBJ2-1	TRBD2	-
TGTGCCAGCAGCCGAACTCAGGGGGCGAACCTGAACTATGGCTACACCTTC	CASSRTQGANLNYGYTF	TRBV3-1/TRBV3-2	TRBJ1-2	TRBD1	-
TGTGCCAGTAACGAGGCAGGCAATCAGCCCCAGCATTTT	CASNEAGNQPQHF	TRBV19	TRBJ1-5	-	few
TGTGCCAGCAGCCAAGATTGGCGGGGGCCTAATGAAAAACTGTTTTTT	CASSQDWRGPNEKLFF	TRBV3-1/TRBV3-2	TRBJ1-4	-	few
TGTGCCAGCAGCTCAACCCTGGACAGGGGGCGGACCGGGGAGCTGTTTTTT	CASSSTLDRGRTGELFF	TRBV7-2	TRBJ2-2	TRBD1	-
TGCAGCGTGAGTGAACAGGCTGAAGCTTTCTTT	CSVSEQAEAFF	TRBV29-1	TRBJ1-1	-	-
TGTGCCAGCAGCCGAGGTCCACGGCAGCCCCAGCATTTT	CASSRGPRQPQHF	TRBV6-2/TRBV6-3	TRBJ1-5	-	-
TGTGCCAGTAGTAAGGGACACTCAAACTCTGGGGCCAACGTCCTGACTTTC	CASSKGHSNSGANVLTF	TRBV19	TRBJ2-6	-	-
TGCAGCGTTCCAGGACCGGGACAGGGGAGGGAGCAGTACTTC	CSVPGPGQGREQYF	TRBV29-1	TRBJ2-7	TRBD1	once
TGTGCCAGCAGCCGGGGGGGAATATACGAGCAGTACTTC	CASSRGGIYEQYF	TRBV27	TRBJ2-7	TRBD2	few
TGCGCCAGCAGCTCTTCAGGGGCCTCTGGAAACACCATATATTTT	CASSSSGASGNTIYF	TRBV5-1	TRBJ1-3	-	-
TGTGCCAGCAGTTCAGAGAACACTGAAGCTTTCTTT	CASSSENTEAFF	TRBV7-8	TRBJ1-1	-	-
TGTGCCAGTAGTCCTGGACAGGGAGTATCTGAAGCTTTCTTT	CASSPGQGVSEAFF	TRBV19	TRBJ1-1	TRBD1	-
TGTGCCAGCAGTTGGACAGAAAATAGCAATCAGCCCCAGCATTTT	CASSWTENSNQPQHF	TRBV28	TRBJ1-5	-	-
TGTGCCACCAGCAGAGAGGTGGGGGCGAACGAGCAGTACTTC	CATSREVGANEQYF	TRBV15	TRBJ2-7	-	-
TGTGCCAGCAGCCTGACTTACAGGGAGACCCAGTACTTC	CASSLTYRETQYF	TRBV7-3	TRBJ2-5	-	-
TGTGCCAGCAGCTTGACAGGGGACGAGCAGTACTTC	CASSLTGDEQYF	TRBV12-3/TRBV12-4	TRBJ2-7	TRBD1	-
TGTGCCAGCAGTGAGGTAGCGGGAGTAGGAAATGAGCAGTTCTTC	CASSEVAGVGNEQFF	TRBV6-1	TRBJ2-1	TRBD2	once
TGTGCCAGCCAGCTCACCGGGCAGGGTGAAGCTTTCTTT	CASQLTGQGEAFF	TRBV18	TRBJ1-1	-	-
TGTGCCAGCAGCTACCCCGGACAGGGGGTGTACGAGCAGTACTTC	CASSYPGQGVYEQYF	TRBV7-9	TRBJ2-7	TRBD1	-
TGCGCCAGCAGCCAAGATCATAGCGGGGCCTCGGTAGCTTTCTTT	CASSQDHSGASVAFF	TRBV4-1	TRBJ1-1	-	-
TGTGCCAGCAGTTTTTCGTCCGACTTCGTCACCTTC	CASSFSSDFVTF	TRBV2	TRBJ1-2	-	-
TGTGCCAGCAGCTTGGTTGGGGCGCGGAGCTATGGCTACACCTTC	CASSLVGARSYGYTF	TRBV5-6	TRBJ1-2	-	-
TGCGCCAGCAGTCCCCAGGGACACAGCGGAGAGACCCAGTACTTC	CASSPQGHSGETQYF	TRBV5-1	TRBJ2-5	-	-
TGTGCCAGCAGTTTAGGACAGGGCCTCCGAGCTTTCTTT	CASSLGQGLRAFF	TRBV28	TRBJ1-1	TRBD1	-
TGTGCCAGCAGTTCGGCCGGGACTAGGTTAGGCAACGAGCAGTACTTC	CASSSAGTRLGNEQYF	TRBV28	TRBJ2-7	TRBD2	-
TGTGCCAGCAGACAAGGGGGCCGGGCGGGCGAGCAGTACTTC	CASRQGGRAGEQYF	TRBV7-2	TRBJ2-7	TRBD1	-
TGTGCCAGCACCCGAGGCAGGGATCGGGGGGGGACTGAAGCTTTCTTT	CASTRGRDRGGTEAFF	TRBV5-5	TRBJ1-1	-	-
TGTGCCAGCAGCCCCCGGTTGAGATCCTACAATGAGCAGTTCTTC	CASSPRLRSYNEQFF	TRBV7-9	TRBJ2-1	-	-
TGTGCCAGCAGCAAAGGACGGGAGCACATCTACAATGAGCAGTTCTTC	CASSKGREHIYNEQFF	TRBV21-1	TRBJ2-1	-	-
TGTGCCAGCAGACAAGGCAGGCGTTACTCTGGGGCCAACGTCCTGACTTTC	CASRQGRRYSGANVLTF	TRBV27	TRBJ2-6	-	-